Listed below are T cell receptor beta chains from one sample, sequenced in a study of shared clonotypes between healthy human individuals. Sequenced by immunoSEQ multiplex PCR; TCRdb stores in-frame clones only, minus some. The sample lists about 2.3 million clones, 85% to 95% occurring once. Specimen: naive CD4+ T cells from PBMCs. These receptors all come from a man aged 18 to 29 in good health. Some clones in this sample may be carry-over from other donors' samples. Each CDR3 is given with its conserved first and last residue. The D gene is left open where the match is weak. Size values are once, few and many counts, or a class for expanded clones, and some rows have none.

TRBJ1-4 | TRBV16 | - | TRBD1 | CASSQDRQGSNEKLFF | TGTGCCAGCAGCCAGGACCGACAGGGTTCAAATGAAAAACTGTTTTTT
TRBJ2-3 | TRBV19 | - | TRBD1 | CATTGQGLVTQYF | TGTGCCACGACGGGACAGGGTCTAGTTACGCAGTATTTT
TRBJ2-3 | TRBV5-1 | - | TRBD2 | CASSPSGRSTDTQYF | TGCGCCAGCAGCCCCAGCGGGAGAAGCACAGATACGCAGTATTTT
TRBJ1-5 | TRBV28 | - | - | CASSLWEGGGQPQHF | TGTGCCAGCAGTTTATGGGAAGGGGGAGGTCAGCCCCAGCATTTT
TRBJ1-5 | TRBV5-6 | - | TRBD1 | CASSRDRGSNQPQHF | TGTGCCAGCAGCCGGGACAGGGGAAGCAATCAGCCCCAGCATTTT
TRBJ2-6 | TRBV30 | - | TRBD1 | CAWSRGPLRAGANVLTF | TGTGCCTGGAGTAGGGGGCCCCTTCGGGCTGGGGCCAACGTCCTGACTTTC
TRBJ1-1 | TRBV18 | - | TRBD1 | CASSPLIGTDTEAFF | TGTGCCAGCTCACCACTTATAGGGACAGACACTGAAGCTTTCTTT
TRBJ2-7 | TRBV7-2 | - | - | CASSLNTAGASSYEQYF | TGTGCCAGCAGCTTAAATACAGCCGGAGCGAGCTCCTACGAGCAGTACTTC
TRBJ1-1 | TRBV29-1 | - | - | CSATSWESNTEAFF | TGCAGCGCCACGTCCTGGGAGTCGAACACTGAAGCTTTCTTT
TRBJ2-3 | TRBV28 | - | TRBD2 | CASSFTLAGVPLSTDTQYF | TGTGCCAGCAGTTTCACTCTAGCGGGAGTCCCCCTCAGCACAGATACGCAGTATTTT
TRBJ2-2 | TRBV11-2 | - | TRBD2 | CASSFGGGSVTGELFF | TGTGCCAGCAGCTTTGGTGGCGGGAGCGTCACCGGGGAGCTGTTTTTT
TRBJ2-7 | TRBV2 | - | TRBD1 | CASSRTGTAYEQYF | TGTGCCAGCAGTAGGACCGGGACAGCATACGAGCAGTACTTC
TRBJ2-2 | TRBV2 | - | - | CASSEQGNTGELFF | TGTGCCAGCAGTGAACAGGGAAACACCGGGGAGCTGTTTTTT
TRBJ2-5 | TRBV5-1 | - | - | CASSPVDGVGTQYF | TGCGCCAGCAGCCCAGTGGACGGAGTTGGGACCCAGTACTTC
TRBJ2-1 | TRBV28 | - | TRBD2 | CASMGLLQFF | TGTGCCAGCATGGGACTACTTCAGTTCTTC
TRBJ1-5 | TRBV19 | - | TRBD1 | CASSLGQVEVGNQPQHF | TGTGCCAGTAGTCTGGGACAGGTCGAAGTAGGCAATCAGCCCCAGCATTTT
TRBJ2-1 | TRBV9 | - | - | CASSVGPSSYNEQFF | TGTGCCAGCAGCGTAGGGCCGAGCTCCTACAATGAGCAGTTCTTC
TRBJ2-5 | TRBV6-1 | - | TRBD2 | CASSGRTSRQETQYF | TGTGCCAGCAGCGGGAGGACTAGCAGACAAGAGACCCAGTACTTC
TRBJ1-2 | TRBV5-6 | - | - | CASSLTAYGYTF | TGTGCCAGCAGCTTGACGGCCTATGGCTACACCTTC
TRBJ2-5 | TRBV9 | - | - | CASSERGYLGETQYF | TGTGCCAGCAGCGAAAGAGGCTACCTAGGGGAGACCCAGTACTTC
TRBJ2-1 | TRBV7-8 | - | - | CASRLAADGYNEQFF | TGTGCCAGCAGATTAGCGGCGGATGGATACAATGAGCAGTTCTTC
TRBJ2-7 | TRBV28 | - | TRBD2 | CASSEGGTSALYEQYF | TGTGCCAGCAGCGAGGGGGGGACTAGCGCCCTTTACGAGCAGTACTTC
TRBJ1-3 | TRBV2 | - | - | CASSEREATGNTIYF | TGTGCCAGCAGTGAGAGGGAGGCAACGGGAAACACCATATATTTT
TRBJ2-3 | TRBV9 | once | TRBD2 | CASSAQLAGVGDTQYF | TGTGCCAGCAGCGCCCAACTAGCGGGAGTCGGAGATACGCAGTATTTT
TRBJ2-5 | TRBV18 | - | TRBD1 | CASSPPRTGAGRETQYF | TGTGCCAGCTCACCACCAAGGACAGGGGCCGGCCGAGAGACCCAGTACTTC
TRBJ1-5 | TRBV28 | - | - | CASSLRPNQPQHF | TGTGCCAGCAGTCTCCGCCCCAATCAGCCCCAGCATTTT
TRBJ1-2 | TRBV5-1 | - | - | CASSLGRDRDGYTF | TGCGCCAGCAGCTTGGGCAGGGACCGAGATGGCTACACCTTC
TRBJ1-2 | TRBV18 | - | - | CASSPEARAGYGYTF | TGTGCCAGCTCACCGGAGGCGCGAGCAGGTTATGGCTACACCTTC
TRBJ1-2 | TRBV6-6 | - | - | CASSQGINYGYTF | TGTGCCAGTTCCCAGGGAATTAACTATGGCTACACCTTC
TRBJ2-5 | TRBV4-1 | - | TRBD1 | CASSQENRGSVETQYF | TGCGCCAGCAGCCAAGAGAACAGGGGTAGTGTAGAGACCCAGTACTTC
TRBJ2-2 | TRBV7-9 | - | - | CASRDPRNTGELFF | TGTGCCAGCAGGGACCCTCGCAACACCGGGGAGCTGTTTTTT
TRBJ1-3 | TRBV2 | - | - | CASTRTSGNTIYF | TGTGCCAGCACAAGAACCTCTGGAAACACCATATATTTT
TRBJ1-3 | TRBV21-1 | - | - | CASSMPGPKGNTIYF | TGTGCCAGCAGCATGCCGGGCCCCAAAGGAAACACCATATATTTT
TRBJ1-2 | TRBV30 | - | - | CACGLSYGYTF | TGTGCCTGCGGGCTTTCCTATGGCTACACCTTC
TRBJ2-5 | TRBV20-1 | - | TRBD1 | CSPTGQETQYF | TGCAGCCCGACAGGGCAAGAGACCCAGTACTTC
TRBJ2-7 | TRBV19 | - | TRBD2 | CASTLTSGSGPVEQYF | TGTGCCAGTACCCTGACTAGCGGGAGTGGCCCCGTCGAGCAGTACTTC
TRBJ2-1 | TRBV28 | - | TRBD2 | CASRLAGDRNEQFF | TGTGCCAGCAGACTAGCGGGAGATCGTAATGAGCAGTTCTTC
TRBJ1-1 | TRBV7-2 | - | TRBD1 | CASRRDRGRPEAFF | TGTGCCAGCAGACGGGACAGGGGACGACCTGAAGCTTTCTTT
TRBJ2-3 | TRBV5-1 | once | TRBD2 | CASSLEVAGTDTQYF | TGCGCCAGCAGCTTGGAGGTAGCGGGGACAGATACGCAGTATTTT
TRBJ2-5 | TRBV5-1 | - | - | CASRNAPGQETQYF | TGCGCCAGCAGAAATGCTCCAGGACAAGAGACCCAGTACTTC
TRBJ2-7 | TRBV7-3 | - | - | CASSLTGNYEQYF | TGTGCCAGCAGCTTAACAGGGAACTACGAGCAGTACTTC
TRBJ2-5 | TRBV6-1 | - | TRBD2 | CASRGTSRETQYF | TGTGCCAGCAGGGGGACTAGTAGGGAGACCCAGTACTTC
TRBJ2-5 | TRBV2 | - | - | CASNPGARGETQYF | TGTGCCAGCAATCCCGGGGCCCGGGGAGAGACCCAGTACTTC
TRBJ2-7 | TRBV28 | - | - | CASSLSISEQYF | TGTGCCAGCAGTTTAAGTATTTCCGAGCAGTACTTC
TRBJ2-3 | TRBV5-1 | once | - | CASSSPGGPTDTQYF | TGCGCCAGCAGCTCACCAGGGGGGCCCACAGATACGCAGTATTTT